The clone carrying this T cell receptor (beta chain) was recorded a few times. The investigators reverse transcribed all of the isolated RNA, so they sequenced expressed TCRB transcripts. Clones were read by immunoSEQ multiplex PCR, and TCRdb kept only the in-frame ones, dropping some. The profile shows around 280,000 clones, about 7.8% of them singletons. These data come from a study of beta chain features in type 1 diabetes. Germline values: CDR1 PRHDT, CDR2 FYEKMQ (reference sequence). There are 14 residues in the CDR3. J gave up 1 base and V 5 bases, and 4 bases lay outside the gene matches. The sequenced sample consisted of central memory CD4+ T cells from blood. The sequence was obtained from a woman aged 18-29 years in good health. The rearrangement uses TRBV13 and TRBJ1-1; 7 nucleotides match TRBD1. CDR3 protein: CASSRGQSNTEAFF. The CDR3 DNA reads TGTGCCAGCAGCCGGGGACAGTCGAACACTGAAGCTTTCTTT.